Shown below are 9 T cell receptor beta chains from a single sample sequenced in a study of blood T cells in healthy people across ages. Through a sample-barcoded 5' primer and a J-beta primer mix, a second PCR was run for roughly 6 to 12 cycles. MiXCR, applied by TCRdb to the 5' RACE reads, yields one record per CDR3 protein. The data hold approximately 780,000 distinct CDR3 sequences, with around 25% observed a single time. These same data were also listed under a study on T cells of mothers and their children.

The sample was blood. The receptors derive from a boy aged 5-17 years in good health.

This clonotype was detected only a few times. CDR3 sequence (DNA): TGTGCCAGCAGCTGGCGCGGTCTAGAGGATGAAAAACTGTTTTTT. Its protein product is CASSWRGLEDEKLFF. This chain links TRBV5-5 with TRBJ1-4; D ambiguous. The germline V gene has CDR1 SGHKS and CDR2 YYEKEE (reference sequence). Trimming pared 3 bases from V and 6 bases from J, leaving 15 bases between. This CDR3 is built from 15 residues.

At least ten counts were recorded for this clonotype. This chain uses TRBV6-5 with TRBJ2-7; tentative D call: TRBD2 (5 bases). CDR3 length: 17 residues. Germline V lookup: CDR1 MNHEY, CDR2 SVGAGI. V was clipped by 0 bases and J by 3 bases, with 18 bases between them. The CDR3 coding sequence is TGTGCCAGCAGTTACTCGCCCCCCCGGGGAATTTACTACGAGCAGTACTTC. Encoded protein: CASSYSPPRGIYYEQYF.

This clonotype was counted a few times. This chain connects TRBV5-1 to TRBJ2-4; no reliable D call. Per the germline V gene, CDR1 is SGHRS and CDR2 is YFSETQ. The CDR3 has 15 residues. V was clipped by 7 bases and J by 1 base, with 15 bases between them. The CDR3 DNA follows: TGCGCCAGCCCGAACGACATGGCCGCCAAAAACATTCAGTACTTC. This gives the protein CASPNDMAAKNIQYF.

This clonotype was picked up a small number of times. The chain is built from TRBV3-1 and TRBJ2-2; no definite D call. Trimming took off 1 base at V and 1 base at J, with 10 bases between the two ends. Germline values: CDR1 LGHDT, CDR2 YNNKEL (reference sequence). The CDR3 extends over 16 amino acids. Here the CDR3 reads CASSQGLAGNTGELFF. In DNA, the CDR3 is TGTGCCAGCAGCCAAGGTTTGGCAGGGAACACCGGGGAGCTGTTTTTT.

The chain carries TRBV6-5 and TRBJ2-7; 9 bases fit TRBD1. This CDR3 is 15 amino acids long. The germline CDR1 and CDR2 sequences are MNHEY and SVGAGI. V trimming: 11 bases; J trimming: 4 bases; junction bases outside the gene matches: 15. CDR3 amino acids: CAPKGIRTGDYEQYF. The CDR3 region has the DNA TGTGCCCCCAAGGGTATACGGACAGGGGATTACGAGCAGTACTTC.

The V call is TRBV20-1, the J call TRBJ1-3, with 11 bases fitting TRBD1. CDR1 and CDR2 from the germline V gene are DFQATT and SNEGSKA (reference sequence). This CDR3 has 14 residues. Trimming cost V 6 bases and J 7 bases; bases outside gene matches: 8. CDR3 amino acids: CSARTGGELNTIYF. The CDR3 DNA is TGCAGTGCGAGGACAGGGGGCGAATTGAACACCATATATTTT.

The chain employs TRBV20-1 and TRBJ1-1; maybe TRBD1 (5 bases). Germline V gene lookup returns CDR1 DFQATT and CDR2 SNEGSKA (reference sequence). CDR3 size: 10 residues. Deletions cut 3 bases from V and 8 bases from J, with 7 bases between. The CDR3, as DNA: TGCAGTGCTAGTAGGACAGAAGCTTTCTTT. Protein product: CSASRTEAFF.

This clonotype has just a few counts. The chain links TRBV24-1 to TRBJ2-7; 8 positions agree with TRBD1. Germline V CDR1 and CDR2: KGHDR, SFDVKD. CDR3 length: 15 residues. Trimming cost V 4 bases and J 1 base; bases outside gene matches: 5. The CDR3 region is CATSDPRQGSYEQYF. Written as DNA, the CDR3 is TGTGCCACCAGTGACCCAAGACAGGGGTCCTACGAGCAGTACTTC.

The chain joins TRBV20-1 to TRBJ2-5; TRBD1 matches 8 bases. Germline V gene lookup returns CDR1 DFQATT and CDR2 SNEGSKA (reference sequence). V lost 0 bases and J lost 5; bases outside the gene matches: 11. The CDR3 is 16 amino acids. Written as DNA, the CDR3 is TGCAGTGCTAGAGATCCCAGGGGGCCCCTGAGGGAGACCCAGTACTTC. It is translated as CSARDPRGPLRETQYF.